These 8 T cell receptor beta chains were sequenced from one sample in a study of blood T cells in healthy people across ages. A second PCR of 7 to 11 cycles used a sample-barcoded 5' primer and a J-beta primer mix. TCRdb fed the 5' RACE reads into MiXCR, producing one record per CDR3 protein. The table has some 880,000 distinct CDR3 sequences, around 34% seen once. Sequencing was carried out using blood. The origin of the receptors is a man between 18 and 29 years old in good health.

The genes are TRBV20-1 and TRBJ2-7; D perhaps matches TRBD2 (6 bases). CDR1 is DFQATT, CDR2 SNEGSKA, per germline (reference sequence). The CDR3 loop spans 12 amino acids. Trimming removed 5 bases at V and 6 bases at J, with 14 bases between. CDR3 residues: CSAGGIAGEQYF. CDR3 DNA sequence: TGCAGTGCTGGGGGGATAGCAGGCGAGCAGTACTTC.

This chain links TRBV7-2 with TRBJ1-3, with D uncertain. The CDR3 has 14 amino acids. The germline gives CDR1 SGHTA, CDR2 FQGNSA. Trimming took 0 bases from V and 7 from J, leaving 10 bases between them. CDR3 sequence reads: CASSLAMSGNTIYF. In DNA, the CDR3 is TGTGCCAGCAGCTTAGCAATGTCCGGGAACACCATATATTTT.

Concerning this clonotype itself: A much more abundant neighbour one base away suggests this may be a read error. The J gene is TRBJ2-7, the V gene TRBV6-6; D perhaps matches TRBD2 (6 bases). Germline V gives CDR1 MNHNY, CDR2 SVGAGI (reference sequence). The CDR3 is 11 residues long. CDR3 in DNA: TGTGTCAGCAGTTACTCCGGGAGTGAGTACTTC. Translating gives CVSSYSGSEYF.

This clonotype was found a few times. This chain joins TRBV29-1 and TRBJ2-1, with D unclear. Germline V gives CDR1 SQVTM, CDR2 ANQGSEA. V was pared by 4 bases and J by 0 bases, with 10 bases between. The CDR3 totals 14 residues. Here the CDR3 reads CSVADARSYNEQFF. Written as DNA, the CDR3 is TGCAGCGTTGCAGATGCTCGCTCCTACAATGAGCAGTTCTTC.

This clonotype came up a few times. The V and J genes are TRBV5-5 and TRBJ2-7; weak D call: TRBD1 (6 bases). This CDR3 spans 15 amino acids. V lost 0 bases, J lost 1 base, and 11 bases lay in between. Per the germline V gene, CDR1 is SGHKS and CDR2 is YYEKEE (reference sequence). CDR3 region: CASSLDRVGSYEQYF. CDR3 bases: TGTGCCAGCAGCTTGGACAGGGTGGGTTCCTACGAGCAGTACTTC.

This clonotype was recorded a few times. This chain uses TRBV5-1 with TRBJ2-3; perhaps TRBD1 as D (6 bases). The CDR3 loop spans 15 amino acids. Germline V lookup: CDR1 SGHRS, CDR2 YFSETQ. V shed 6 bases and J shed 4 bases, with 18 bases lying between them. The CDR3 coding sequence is TGCGCCAGCACCCCTGGGGGCTATAGACCAGATACGCAGTATTTT. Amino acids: CASTPGGYRPDTQYF. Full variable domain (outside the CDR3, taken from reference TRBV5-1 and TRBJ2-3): KAGVTQTPRYLIKTRGQQVTLSCSPISGHRSVSWYQQTPGQGLQFLFEYFSETQRNKGNFPGRFSGRQFSNSRSEMNVSTLELGDSALYLCASTPGGYRPDTQYFGPGTRLTVL.

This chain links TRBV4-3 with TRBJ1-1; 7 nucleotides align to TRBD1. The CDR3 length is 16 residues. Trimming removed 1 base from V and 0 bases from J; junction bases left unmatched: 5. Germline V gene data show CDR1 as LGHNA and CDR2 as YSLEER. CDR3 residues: CASSQGGTELNTEAFF. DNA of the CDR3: TGCGCCAGCAGCCAAGGTGGGACAGAGTTGAACACTGAAGCTTTCTTT.

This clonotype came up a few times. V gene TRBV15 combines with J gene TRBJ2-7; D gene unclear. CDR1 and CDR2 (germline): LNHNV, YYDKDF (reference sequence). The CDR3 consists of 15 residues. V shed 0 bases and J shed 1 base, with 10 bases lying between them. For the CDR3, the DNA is TGTGCCACCAGCAGAGATCAAGAAGCTTCCTACGAGCAGTACTTC. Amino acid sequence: CATSRDQEASYEQYF.